The 19 T cell receptor beta chains below come from one sample, sequenced in a study of blood T cell repertoires in COVID-19. This table comes from immunoSEQ multiplex PCR, and its TCRdb copy is limited to in-frame clones, with some not included. The data hold roughly 260,000 clones, with 80% to 90% observed a single time. The sample consisted of PBMCs or T cells enriched from blood (not recorded which). Receptors originate from a woman aged 25 to 39 with acute COVID-19.

The rearrangement joins TRBV4-1 to TRBJ1-3, with 7 bases lining up with TRBD1. Unmatched junction bases numbered 5, after V lost 5 bases and J lost 4 bases. In germline, CDR1 is MGHRA, CDR2 YSYEKL. The CDR3 totals 14 residues. The CDR3 DNA follows: TGCGCCAGCAGCTCAACAGGGGAAGGAAACACCATATATTTT. Amino acids: CASSSTGEGNTIYF.

The chain couples TRBV4-1 to TRBJ1-4; 10 bases align to TRBD1. Germline loops: CDR1 MGHRA, CDR2 YSYEKL. The CDR3 totals 14 residues. V lost 5 bases to trimming and J lost 8 bases; unmatched junction nucleotides: 5. CDR3 amino acids: CASSKDRGREKLFF. DNA for the CDR3: TGCGCCAGCAGCAAGGACAGGGGGAGAGAAAAACTGTTTTTT.

This sequence joins TRBV10-2 and TRBJ1-6, with a weak D call TRBD1 (5 bases). Germline lookup yields CDR1 WSHSY and CDR2 SAAADI. CDR3 length equals 15 residues. Trimming removed 0 bases from V and 8 bases from J, with 11 bases in between. The CDR3 region is CASSESAGFHSPLHF. In DNA form, the CDR3 reads TGCGCCAGCAGTGAGTCGGCAGGGTTTCATTCACCCCTCCACTTT.

The rearrangement links TRBV5-1 to TRBJ1-2, with unresolved D. Germline-derived CDR1 and CDR2 are SGHRS and YFSETQ. The germline V and J ends were trimmed by 3 bases and 4 bases, with 13 bases remaining between them. This CDR3 region has 14 residues. The CDR3 region has the DNA TGCGCCAGCAGCTCCCCGGAGAACCCCTATGGCTACACCTTC. It specifies CASSSPENPYGYTF.

The chain has TRBV19 and TRBJ1-1, with no clear D. Trimming stripped 7 bases from V and 0 bases from J, with 18 bases between. Germline CDR1 and CDR2: LNHDA and SQIVND (reference sequence). The CDR3 contains 16 residues. The CDR3 DNA sequence: TGTGCCAGTATCCTCTCCGGCGAGGGCGTGAACACTGAAGCTTTCTTT. It is translated as CASILSGEGVNTEAFF.

This clone was seen a single time. The chain has TRBV24-1 and TRBJ2-1; 11 nucleotides agree with TRBD2. Per germline, CDR1 KGHDR and CDR2 SFDVKD. V shed 9 bases and J 3 bases; nucleotides not matched to a gene: 12. This CDR3 has 17 amino acids. The CDR3 here is CATVKLAGGWGYNEQFF. CDR3 DNA sequence: TGTGCCACCGTAAAGCTAGCGGGGGGTTGGGGCTACAATGAGCAGTTCTTC.

This clone was seen many times. V is TRBV5-1 and J is TRBJ1-1; 12 bases are a match to TRBD1. CDR1 is SGHRS and CDR2 is YFSETQ in the germline V gene. The CDR3 covers 12 residues. Losses at the gene ends were 3 bases for V and 9 bases for J; bases not matched to a gene: 0. CDR3 residues: CASSWDRGQAFF. The DNA of the CDR3 is TGCGCCAGCAGCTGGGACAGGGGGCAAGCTTTCTTT.

The genes are TRBV4-3 and TRBJ1-3; no firm D call. This CDR3 has 15 residues. V lost 3 bases and J lost 0, with 9 bases in between. In germline, CDR1 is LGHNA, CDR2 YSLEER. The CDR3 sequence is CASSQGGLSGNTIYF. In DNA form, the CDR3 reads TGCGCCAGCAGCCAGGGAGGGCTCTCTGGAAACACCATATATTTT.

V gene TRBV4-1 combines with J gene TRBJ1-5; D unclear. The CDR3 contains 13 residues. Germline CDR1 reads MGHRA; CDR2 reads YSYEKL. Trimming left V 1 base short and J 4 bases short, with 5 bases between. The CDR3 reads CASSQAPNQPQHF. CDR3 coding DNA: TGCGCCAGCAGCCAAGCTCCTAATCAGCCCCAGCATTTT.

J is TRBJ2-3 and V is TRBV10-1; 7 nucleotides align to TRBD1. The V segment lost 4 bases and the J segment 5 bases; nucleotides outside the gene matches: 0. CDR3 length: 12 residues. Germline loops: CDR1 WNHNN, CDR2 SYGVQD (reference sequence). CDR3 amino acids: CASSGDRDTQYF. CDR3 in DNA: TGCGCCAGCAGTGGGGACAGAGATACGCAGTATTTT.

This chain joins TRBV10-1 and TRBJ1-6; TRBD1 might be the D (5 bases). The germline CDR1 and CDR2 sequences are WNHNN and SYGVQD (reference sequence). The CDR3 consists of 14 residues. Trimming pared 0 bases from V and 5 bases from J, leaving 5 bases between. The CDR3 DNA reads TGCGCCAGCAGTGAGTCAGGGGATAATTCACCCCTCCACTTT. Its protein product is CASSESGDNSPLHF.

The gene calls are TRBV6-5 and TRBJ2-1; no firm D call. Trimming stripped 6 bases from V and 9 bases from J, with 15 bases between. This CDR3 is built from 13 residues. CDR1 and CDR2 (germline): MNHEY, SVGAGI. CDR3 residues: CASSSLGVPEQFF. In DNA form, the CDR3 reads TGTGCCAGCAGCTCCCTTGGAGTACCTGAGCAGTTCTTC.

The V call is TRBV13, the J call TRBJ1-3; tentative D call: TRBD1 (5 bases). Germline V CDR1 and CDR2: PRHDT, FYEKMQ (reference sequence). Trimming pared 0 bases from V and 0 bases from J, leaving 15 bases between. The CDR3 consists of 18 residues. The CDR3 bases are TGTGCCAGCAGCTTAGGCCTCAGGACACCTCACTCTGGAAACACCATATATTTT. Translating gives CASSLGLRTPHSGNTIYF.

The chain joins TRBV18 to TRBJ1-3; TRBD1 is a possible D gene (6 bases). The CDR3 covers 14 residues. Germline V gene lookup returns CDR1 KGHSH and CDR2 LQKENI. V was shortened by 6 bases and J by 4 bases, with 13 bases between the two germline ends. The CDR3 nucleotides are TGTGCCAGCTCCCCGGGGACACCAGGAAACACCATATATTTT. Encoded protein: CASSPGTPGNTIYF.

V and J are TRBV6-5 and TRBJ2-3; D unresolved. The CDR3 has 11 residues. Germline values: CDR1 MNHEY, CDR2 SVGAGI. V was clipped by 5 bases and J by 4 bases, with 4 bases between them. Here the CDR3 DNA reads TGTGCCAGCAGTCGGTCAGATACGCAGTATTTT. It codes for CASSRSDTQYF.

This clone was seen a few times. The rearrangement joins TRBV5-6 to TRBJ1-1, with D maybe TRBD1 (6 bases). The CDR3 covers 17 residues. Germline values: CDR1 SGHDT, CDR2 YYEEEE. Deletions cut 1 base from V and 6 bases from J, with 22 bases between. The CDR3 nucleotides are TGTGCCAGCAGCTTGTATGGGGGCGTCAGGGTGATCGCTGAAGCTTTCTTT. Translated, it gives CASSLYGGVRVIAEAFF.

This chain connects TRBV6-5 to TRBJ2-5; a weak D match, TRBD1 (8 bases). V was shortened by 8 bases and J by 5 bases, with 18 bases between the two germline ends. CDR3 length equals 14 residues. The germline V gene encodes CDR1 MNHEY and CDR2 SVGAGI. For the CDR3, the DNA is TGTGCCAGCCTCGCCGACAGGGGAGGGGAGACCCAGTACTTC. Its protein product is CASLADRGGETQYF.

The rearrangement links TRBV13 to TRBJ2-5, with 8 positions matching TRBD1. The ends lost 6 bases at V and 1 base at J; junction bases unmatched: 7. This CDR3 has 15 residues. Germline V gene lookup returns CDR1 PRHDT and CDR2 FYEKMQ (reference sequence). This CDR3 is CASSGQGGPQETQYF. DNA of the CDR3: TGTGCCAGCAGTGGACAGGGAGGCCCCCAAGAGACCCAGTACTTC.

The chain combines TRBV5-1 with TRBJ2-5, with TRBD1 identical over 8 bases. CDR1 SGHRS and CDR2 YFSETQ come from the germline V gene. This CDR3 is built from 15 residues. J gave up 2 bases and V 6 bases, and 9 bases lay outside the gene matches. CDR3 region: CASMAPTGGQETQYF. As DNA, the CDR3 is TGCGCCAGCATGGCCCCAACAGGGGGGCAAGAGACCCAGTACTTC.